This entry lists 28 T cell receptor beta chains sequenced from one sample in a study of cytomegalovirus exposure and HLA in healthy donors. Only in-frame clones appear in the TCRdb table, and some are missing; sequencing was by immunoSEQ multiplex PCR. The table lists around 49,000 clones, roughly 94% of them singletons. The sample was PBMCs. These receptors originate from a woman between 18 and 29 years old in good health and CMV-seropositive.

The chain employs TRBV28 and TRBJ2-3, with 11 bases matching TRBD1. With V trimmed by 11 bases and J by 2 bases, 6 bases remained unmatched. Germline V gives CDR1 MDHEN, CDR2 SYDVKM. The CDR3 is made up of 14 amino acids. The CDR3, as DNA: TGTGCCGCAGCGGACAGGGGGCCCACAGATACGCAGTATTTT. This codes for CAAADRGPTDTQYF.

The rearrangement links TRBV27 to TRBJ2-7; 7 bases match TRBD2. CDR1 is MNHEY and CDR2 is SMNVEV in the germline V gene (reference sequence). The CDR3 is 14 amino acids. Trimming cost V 5 bases and J 5 bases; bases outside gene matches: 9. The CDR3 region is CASSRAGRADEQYF. The CDR3 nucleotides read TGTGCCAGCAGTCGAGCGGGAAGGGCCGACGAGCAGTACTTC.

J is TRBJ2-5 and V is TRBV30; D gene unclear. The V and J ends lost 1 base and 1 base respectively, with 7 bases between them. The CDR3 spans 13 residues. Germline assignment: CDR1 GTSNPN and CDR2 SVGIG (reference sequence). The CDR3 DNA reads TGTGCCTGGAGTGCTGGGCCCCAAGAGACCCAGTACTTC. Translation: CAWSAGPQETQYF.

V and J are TRBV4-2 and TRBJ1-1, with unresolved D. The CDR3 has 12 residues. The V gene lost 8 bases and the J gene lost 3 bases, with 10 bases spanning the gap. The germline V gene has CDR1 LGHNA and CDR2 YNFKEQ. The CDR3 reads CASAAGDTEAFF. Written as DNA, the CDR3 is TGTGCCAGCGCCGCCGGGGACACTGAAGCTTTCTTT.

The J gene is TRBJ1-4, the V gene TRBV7-3, with 10 bases that match TRBD1. Germline V gene data show CDR1 as SGHTA and CDR2 as FQGTGA. This CDR3 has 17 amino acids. The ends lost 1 base at V and 3 bases at J; junction bases unmatched: 5. CDR3: CASSLKDRGSSNEKLFF. The DNA for the CDR3 is TGTGCCAGCAGCTTAAAGGACAGGGGGTCTTCTAATGAAAAACTGTTTTTT.

This clone was picked up one time. The chain is built from TRBV18 and TRBJ2-2; D gene unclear. In germline, CDR1 is KGHSH, CDR2 LQKENI. V was shortened by 4 bases and J by 4 bases, with 13 bases between the two germline ends. The CDR3 is 15 residues long. The CDR3 spells CASSLLELGTGELFF. CDR3 coding DNA: TGTGCCAGCTCACTACTCGAGCTAGGCACCGGGGAGCTGTTTTTT.

V usage is TRBV9 and J usage is TRBJ1-2, with 10 bases aligning to TRBD1. This CDR3 spans 15 amino acids. With 4 bases clipped from V and 4 bases from J, the junction kept 7 bases outside the gene matches. CDR1 and CDR2 (germline): SGDLS, YYNGEE. The CDR3 sequence: CASSPGGTGAYGYTF. The CDR3 DNA reads as TGTGCCAGCAGCCCGGGGGGGACAGGGGCCTATGGCTACACCTTC.

The chain employs TRBV28 and TRBJ1-1, with D possibly TRBD1 on 6 matching bases. Trimming took off 2 bases at V and 3 bases at J, with 16 bases between the two ends. The CDR3 covers 16 residues. Per germline, CDR1 MDHEN and CDR2 SYDVKM. Here the CDR3 reads CASSLMVAGDDTEAFF. CDR3 coding DNA: TGTGCCAGCAGTTTAATGGTGGCAGGGGATGACACTGAAGCTTTCTTT.

This chain joins TRBV11-2 and TRBJ1-1, with D possibly TRBD1 on 5 matching bases. Looked up from germline, CDR1 is SGHAT and CDR2 is FQNNGV. The CDR3 covers 17 residues. V was shortened by 1 base and J by 4 bases, with 19 bases between the two germline ends. CDR3 DNA: TGTGCCAGCAGCTTAGTCCCTCCCGGCAGGGCTGGCACTGAAGCTTTCTTT. As protein: CASSLVPPGRAGTEAFF.

This clone appeared once. The chain combines TRBV19 with TRBJ2-7, with TRBD1 identical over 8 bases. CDR1 and CDR2 from the germline V gene are LNHDA and SQIVND (reference sequence). CDR3 size: 15 residues. The V gene end was trimmed by 8 bases and the J gene end by 1 base; junction bases not matched to a gene: 10. In DNA, the CDR3 is TGTGCCAGTCAGAAAGGTGGGACAGGATCCTACGAGCAGTACTTC. It encodes CASQKGGTGSYEQYF.

This chain joins TRBV2 and TRBJ2-7, with a possible D match to TRBD1 (6 bases). Looked up from germline, CDR1 is SNHLY and CDR2 is FYNNEI. V was pared by 4 bases and J by 2 bases, with 15 bases between. The CDR3 runs to 15 residues. The CDR3 is CASSATGKSAYEQYF. CDR3 bases: TGTGCCAGCAGTGCGACAGGAAAATCGGCCTACGAGCAGTACTTC. Looking up the rest from reference TRBV2 and TRBJ2-7 gives the full variable domain: EPEVTQTPSHQVTQMGQEVILRCVPISNHLYFYWYRQILGQKVEFLVSFYNNEISEKSEIFDDQFSVERPDGSNFTLKIRSTKLEDSAMYFCASSATGKSAYEQYFGPGTRLTVT.

The rearrangement joins TRBV10-2 to TRBJ2-6, with D possibly matching TRBD1 (5 bases). Germline assignment: CDR1 WSHSY and CDR2 SAAADI. The CDR3 is 18 residues long. Trimming cost V 1 base and J 5 bases, with 18 bases left between them. This chain's CDR3 is CASSEFPRQTFRANVLTF. The CDR3, as DNA: TGCGCCAGCAGTGAGTTCCCCAGACAGACTTTTAGGGCCAACGTCCTGACTTTC.

This CDR3 reads CASSSGQGPTDTQYF. CDR3 nucleotides: TGTGCCAGCAGCTCCGGACAGGGCCCCACAGATACGCAGTATTTT. The J gene is TRBJ2-3, the V gene TRBV7-3, with 8 nucleotides matching TRBD1. The CDR3 contains 15 residues. The junction had 5 bases not matched to a gene; V was cut back by 4 bases and J by 2 bases. Germline-derived CDR1 and CDR2 are SGHTA and FQGTGA.

The CDR3 DNA reads as TGTGCCAGTAGTATGCTCCAGGGGCTAAACTATGGCTACACCTTC. Translating gives CASSMLQGLNYGYTF. The chain links TRBV19 to TRBJ1-2, with D possibly TRBD1 on 6 matching bases. The germline CDR1 and CDR2 sequences are LNHDA and SQIVND (reference sequence). V dropped 3 bases and J dropped 2 bases, with 13 bases sitting between them. The CDR3 sequence is 15 residues long.

The V and J genes are TRBV28 and TRBJ1-1; D not resolved. Germline CDR1 is MDHEN and CDR2 is SYDVKM. This CDR3 comprises 11 residues. Deletions cut 4 bases from V and 7 bases from J, with 7 bases between. The CDR3 loop is CASSSPNEAFF. The CDR3 nucleotides read TGTGCCAGCAGTTCTCCTAATGAAGCTTTCTTT.

This chain links TRBV28 with TRBJ1-5, with a weak D call TRBD1 (5 bases). Germline values: CDR1 MDHEN, CDR2 SYDVKM. Trimming removed 7 bases from V and 2 bases from J, with 9 bases in between. The CDR3 length is 13 residues. CDR3 DNA sequence: TGTGCCAGCAAGGGGTATCGCAATCAGCCCCAGCATTTT. Translation gives CASKGYRNQPQHF.

The rearrangement uses TRBV11-3 and TRBJ2-5; D is unresolved. CDR1 SGHNT and CDR2 YENEEA come from the germline V gene. The length of the CDR3 is 14 residues. V was clipped by 2 bases and J by 3 bases, with 10 bases between them. CDR3 in amino acids: CASSLPDSKETQYF. Written as DNA, the CDR3 is TGTGCCAGCAGCTTACCTGACTCGAAAGAGACCCAGTACTTC.

This sequence joins TRBV23-1 and TRBJ2-4; D remains unclear. TRBV23-1 is sorted into the ORF group, with uncertain function. The germline V and J ends were trimmed by 0 bases and 5 bases, with 5 bases remaining between them. CDR3 size: 13 residues. CDR3 nucleotide sequence: TGCGCCAGCAGTCAATCGGGCGAAAACATTCAGTACTTC. As protein: CASSQSGENIQYF.

The V call is TRBV19, the J call TRBJ2-3; D ambiguous. With 0 bases removed from V and 1 base from J, the gap between germline ends came to 14 bases. CDR3 length: 17 amino acids. CDR1 and CDR2 from the germline V gene are LNHDA and SQIVND (reference sequence). The CDR3: CASSIDRVWSGTDTQYF. CDR3 nucleotides: TGTGCCAGTAGTATAGATCGGGTTTGGTCCGGCACAGATACGCAGTATTTT.

The genes are TRBV4-1 and TRBJ1-2, with TRBD1 identical over 7 bases. The CDR3 covers 14 residues. Trimming removed 4 bases from V and 4 bases from J; junction bases left unmatched: 6. CDR1 is MGHRA, CDR2 YSYEKL, per germline. This CDR3 reads CASSPTTGFYGYTF. CDR3 nucleotides: TGCGCCAGCAGCCCGACGACAGGGTTCTATGGCTACACCTTC.

This chain uses TRBV7-9 with TRBJ2-3, with 7 bases that match TRBD2. V trimming: 0 bases; J trimming: 6 bases; junction bases outside the gene matches: 12. This CDR3 region has 17 residues. Per the germline V gene, CDR1 is SEHNR and CDR2 is FQNEAQ (reference sequence). The CDR3 DNA is TGTGCCAGCAGCTTAGCCCTTTCGGCGGGAGTTGGGGATACGCAGTATTTT. Translated, it gives CASSLALSAGVGDTQYF.

The rearrangement uses TRBV15 and TRBJ2-1; 10 bases match TRBD2. The CDR3 is 15 amino acids. Per the germline V gene, CDR1 is LNHNV and CDR2 is YYDKDF (reference sequence). J lost 4 bases, V lost 4 bases, and 4 bases had no gene match. The DNA for the CDR3 is TGTGCCACCAGCACAGGGACTAGCGATTACAATGAGCAGTTCTTC. This codes for CATSTGTSDYNEQFF.

The rearrangement uses TRBV11-1 and TRBJ2-6; D not certain. The germline V gene has CDR1 SGHAT and CDR2 FQDESV (reference sequence). The V end lost 5 bases, the J end lost 1 base, and 12 bases lay between the germline ends. CDR3 length: 16 residues. CDR3 loop: CASSPEPGSGANVLTF. The CDR3 DNA reads TGTGCCAGCAGCCCCGAGCCGGGTTCTGGGGCCAACGTCCTGACTTTC.

The rearrangement uses TRBV18 and TRBJ1-2, with D possibly TRBD1 on 6 matching bases. The ends were cut back, 8 bases at V and 0 bases at J, with 22 bases in the middle. The CDR3 runs 17 residues. CDR1 KGHSH and CDR2 LQKENI come from the germline V gene. For the CDR3, the DNA is TGTGCCAGCAAACCCGGGGGGGCCCTCGGGACTAACTATGGCTACACCTTC. As protein: CASKPGGALGTNYGYTF.

The V gene is TRBV29-1, the J gene TRBJ2-2; 8 bases align to TRBD1. V was clipped by 3 bases and J by 6 bases; unmatched bases: 6. The V gene's germline CDR1 is SQVTM and CDR2 ANQGSEA. The CDR3 is 14 residues long. The CDR3, as DNA: TGCAGCGTTGATGTAGGACAGGGTCCCGGGGAGCTGTTTTTT. This gives the protein CSVDVGQGPGELFF.

This sequence joins TRBV13 and TRBJ2-3; D gene uncertain. Deletions cut 4 bases from V and 5 bases from J, with 7 bases between. The CDR3 spans 12 residues. Germline CDR1 and CDR2: PRHDT and FYEKMQ (reference sequence). The CDR3 DNA reads as TGTGCCAGCAGCTCCGTCGGAGATACGCAGTATTTT. Protein: CASSSVGDTQYF.

This clone was found once. This chain links TRBV19 with TRBJ1-5, with TRBD1 as a possible D gene (6 bases). The CDR3 extends over 15 amino acids. Germline V gene sequence: CDR1 LNHDA, CDR2 SQIVND (reference sequence). V dropped 7 bases and J dropped 0 bases, with 13 bases sitting between them. CDR3: CASIRDKNSNQPQHF. The CDR3 DNA follows: TGTGCCAGTATTCGGGACAAAAATAGCAATCAGCCCCAGCATTTT. Supplemented by reference TRBV19 and TRBJ1-5, the full variable domain reads DGGITQSPKYLFRKEGQNVTLSCEQNLNHDAMYWYRQDPGQGLRLIYYSQIVNDFQKGDIAEGYSVSREKKESFPLTVTSAQKNPTAFYLCASIRDKNSNQPQHFGDGTRLSIL.

The chain recombines TRBV27 with TRBJ2-1, with D hard to call. Trimming shortened V by 3 bases and J by 10 bases, and 10 bases separated the two germline ends. CDR1 and CDR2 from the germline V gene are MNHEY and SMNVEV (reference sequence). The CDR3 runs to 12 residues. DNA for the CDR3: TGTGCCAGCAGTTTTCTGGGCGCGGAGCAGTTCTTC. It translates to CASSFLGAEQFF.